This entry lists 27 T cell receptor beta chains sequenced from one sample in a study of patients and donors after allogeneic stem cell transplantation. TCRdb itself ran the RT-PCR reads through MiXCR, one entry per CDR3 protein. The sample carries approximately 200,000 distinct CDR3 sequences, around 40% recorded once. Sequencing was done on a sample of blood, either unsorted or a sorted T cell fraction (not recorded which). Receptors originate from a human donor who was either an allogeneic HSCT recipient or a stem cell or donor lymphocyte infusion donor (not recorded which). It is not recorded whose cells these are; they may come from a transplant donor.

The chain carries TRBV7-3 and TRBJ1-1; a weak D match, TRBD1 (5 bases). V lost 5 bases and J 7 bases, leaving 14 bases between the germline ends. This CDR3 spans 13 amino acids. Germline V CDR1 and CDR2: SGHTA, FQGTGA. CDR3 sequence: CASSQGRGLEAFF. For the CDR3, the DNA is TGTGCCAGCAGCCAGGGAAGAGGGCTTGAAGCTTTCTTT. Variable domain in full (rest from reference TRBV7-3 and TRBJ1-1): GAGVSQTPSNKVTEKGKYVELRCDPISGHTALYWYRQSLGQGPEFLIYFQGTGAADDSGLPNDRFFAVRPEGSVSTLKIQRTERGDSAVYLCASSQGRGLEAFFGQGTRLTVV.

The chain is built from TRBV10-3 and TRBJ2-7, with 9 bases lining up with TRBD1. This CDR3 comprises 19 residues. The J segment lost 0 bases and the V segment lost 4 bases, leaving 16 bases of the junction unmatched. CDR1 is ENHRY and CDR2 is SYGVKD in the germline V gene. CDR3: CAISAPPGQGPSSSYEQYF. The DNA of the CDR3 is TGTGCCATCAGTGCCCCCCCGGGACAGGGACCTTCAAGCTCCTACGAGCAGTACTTC.

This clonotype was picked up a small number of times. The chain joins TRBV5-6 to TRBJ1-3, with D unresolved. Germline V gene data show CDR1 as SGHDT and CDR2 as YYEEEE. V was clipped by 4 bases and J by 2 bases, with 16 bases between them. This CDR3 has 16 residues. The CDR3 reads CASSPTWTATGNTIYF. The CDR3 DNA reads TGTGCCAGCAGCCCGACCTGGACCGCGACTGGAAACACCATATATTTT.

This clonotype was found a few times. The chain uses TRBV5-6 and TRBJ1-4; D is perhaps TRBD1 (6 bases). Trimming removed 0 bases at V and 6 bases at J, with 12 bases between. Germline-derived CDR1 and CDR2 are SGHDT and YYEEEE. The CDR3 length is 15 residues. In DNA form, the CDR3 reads TGTGCCAGCAGCTTGGATAGGGGGTCGGATGAAAAACTGTTTTTT. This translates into CASSLDRGSDEKLFF.

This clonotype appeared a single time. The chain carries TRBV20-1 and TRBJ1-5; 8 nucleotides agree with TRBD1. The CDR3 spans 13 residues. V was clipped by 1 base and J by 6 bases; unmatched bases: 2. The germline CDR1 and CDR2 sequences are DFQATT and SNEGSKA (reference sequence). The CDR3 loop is CSARAGGSQPQHF. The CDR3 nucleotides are TGCAGTGCTAGAGCAGGGGGCAGTCAGCCCCAGCATTTT.

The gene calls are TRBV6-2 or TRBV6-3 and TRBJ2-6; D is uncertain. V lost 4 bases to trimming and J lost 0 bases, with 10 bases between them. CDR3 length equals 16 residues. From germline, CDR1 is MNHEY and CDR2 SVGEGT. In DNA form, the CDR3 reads TGTGCCAGCAGTTTCCGCCACCTCTCTGGGGCCAACGTCCTGACTTTC. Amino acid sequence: CASSFRHLSGANVLTF.

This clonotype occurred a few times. CDR3 residues: CSARDPSRVYYNEQFF. The DNA for the CDR3 is TGCAGTGCTAGAGATCCAAGCAGGGTCTACTACAATGAGCAGTTCTTC. V usage is TRBV20-1 and J usage is TRBJ2-1, with TRBD1 as a possible D gene (5 bases). The CDR3 covers 16 residues. The germline gives CDR1 DFQATT, CDR2 SNEGSKA (reference sequence). Trimming stripped 0 bases from V and 3 bases from J, with 15 bases between.

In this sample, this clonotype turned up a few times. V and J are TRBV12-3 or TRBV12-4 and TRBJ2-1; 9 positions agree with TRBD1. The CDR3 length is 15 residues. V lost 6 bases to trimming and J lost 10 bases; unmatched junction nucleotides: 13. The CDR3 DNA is TGTGCCAGCAGCTTTACAGGGGGCCCTTTCCAAGAGCAGTTCTTC. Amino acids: CASSFTGGPFQEQFF.

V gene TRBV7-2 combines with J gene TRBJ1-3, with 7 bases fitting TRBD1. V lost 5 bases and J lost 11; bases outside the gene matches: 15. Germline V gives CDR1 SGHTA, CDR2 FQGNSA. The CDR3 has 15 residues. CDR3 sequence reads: CASSETGTVGISIYF. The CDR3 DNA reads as TGTGCCAGCAGCGAAACCGGGACAGTCGGGATCTCCATATATTTT.

The CDR3: CASSVSGVRNQPQHF. The CDR3 coding sequence is TGTGCCAGCAGCGTCTCGGGGGTACGTAATCAGCCCCAGCATTTT. V usage is TRBV9 and J usage is TRBJ1-5, with a possible D match to TRBD1 (5 bases). V was trimmed by 2 bases and J by 4 bases, leaving 13 bases between them. Germline V CDR1 and CDR2: SGDLS, YYNGEE. The CDR3 length is 15 residues.

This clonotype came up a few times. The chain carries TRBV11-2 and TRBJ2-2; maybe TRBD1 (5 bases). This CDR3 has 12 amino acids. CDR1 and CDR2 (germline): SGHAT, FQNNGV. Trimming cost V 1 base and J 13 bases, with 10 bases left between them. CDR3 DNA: TGTGCCAGCAGCTTAGTGGCAGGGCGGCTGTTTTTT. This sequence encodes CASSLVAGRLFF.

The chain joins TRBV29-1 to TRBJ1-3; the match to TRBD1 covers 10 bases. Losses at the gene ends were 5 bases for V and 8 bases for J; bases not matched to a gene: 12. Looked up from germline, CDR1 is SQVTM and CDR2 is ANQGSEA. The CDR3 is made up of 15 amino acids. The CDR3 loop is CSVQVYRDRGYTIYF. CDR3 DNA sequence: TGCAGCGTTCAAGTTTACCGGGACAGGGGATACACCATATATTTT.

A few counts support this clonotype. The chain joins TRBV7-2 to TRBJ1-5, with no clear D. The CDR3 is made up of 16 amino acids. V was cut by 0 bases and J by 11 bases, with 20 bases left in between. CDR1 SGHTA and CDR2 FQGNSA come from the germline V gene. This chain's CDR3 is CASSLAPTLVMGTQHF. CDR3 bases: TGTGCCAGCAGCTTAGCCCCGACATTGGTTATGGGGACCCAGCATTTT.

The CDR3 bases are TGTGCCAGCAGTTACTTGATAGGGGACAGTCTCTACGAGCAGTACTTC. Translation: CASSYLIGDSLYEQYF. V usage is TRBV6-5 and J usage is TRBJ2-7, with 7 bases aligning to TRBD1. Germline loops: CDR1 MNHEY, CDR2 SVGAGI. The ends lost 1 base at V and 3 bases at J; junction bases unmatched: 9. The CDR3 totals 16 residues.

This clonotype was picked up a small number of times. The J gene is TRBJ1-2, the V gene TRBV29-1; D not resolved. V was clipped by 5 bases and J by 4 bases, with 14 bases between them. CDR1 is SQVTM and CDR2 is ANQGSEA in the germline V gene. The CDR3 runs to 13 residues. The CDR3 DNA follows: TGCAGCGTTTACCACCGTGCCGGCTATGGCTACACCTTC. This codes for CSVYHRAGYGYTF.

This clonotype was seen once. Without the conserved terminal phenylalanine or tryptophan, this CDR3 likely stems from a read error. The CDR3 DNA follows: TGTGCCAGCAGCTTAGCCCCTAGCGGGGGGGCCGTGTTACAGCATGAGCAGTTCCTC. It specifies CASSLAPSGGAVLQHEQFL. This chain links TRBV7-2 with TRBJ2-1; TRBD2 aligns across 12 bases. The junction had 14 bases not matched to a gene; V was cut back by 0 bases and J by 8 bases. Germline-derived CDR1 and CDR2 are SGHTA and FQGNSA. The CDR3 is made up of 19 amino acids.

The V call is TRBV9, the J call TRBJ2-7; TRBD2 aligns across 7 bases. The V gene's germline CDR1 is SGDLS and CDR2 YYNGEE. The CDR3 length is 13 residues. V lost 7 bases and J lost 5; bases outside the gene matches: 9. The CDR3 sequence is CASSSGGFNEQYF. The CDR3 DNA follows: TGTGCCAGCTCTTCGGGGGGATTCAACGAGCAGTACTTC.

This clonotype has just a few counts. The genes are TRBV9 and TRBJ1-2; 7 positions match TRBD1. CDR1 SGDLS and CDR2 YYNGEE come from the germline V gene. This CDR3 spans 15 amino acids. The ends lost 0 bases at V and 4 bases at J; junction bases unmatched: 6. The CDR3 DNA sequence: TGTGCCAGCAGCGTAGATCCAGGGGGAGGCTATGGCTACACCTTC. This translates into CASSVDPGGGYGYTF.

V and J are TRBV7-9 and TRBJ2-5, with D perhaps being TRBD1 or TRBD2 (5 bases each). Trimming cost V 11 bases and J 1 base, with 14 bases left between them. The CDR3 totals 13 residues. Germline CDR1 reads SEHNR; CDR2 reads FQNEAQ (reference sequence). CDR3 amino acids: CAGSWGSQETQYF. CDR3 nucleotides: TGTGCCGGCTCATGGGGGTCCCAAGAGACCCAGTACTTC.

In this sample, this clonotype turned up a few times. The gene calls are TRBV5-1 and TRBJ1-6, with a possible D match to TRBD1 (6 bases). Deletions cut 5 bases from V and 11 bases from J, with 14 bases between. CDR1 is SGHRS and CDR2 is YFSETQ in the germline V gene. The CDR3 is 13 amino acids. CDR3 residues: CASSRGAKTPLHF. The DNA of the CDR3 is TGCGCCAGCAGTCGGGGGGCGAAGACACCCCTCCACTTT. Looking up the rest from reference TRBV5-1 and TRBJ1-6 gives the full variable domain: KAGVTQTPRYLIKTRGQQVTLSCSPISGHRSVSWYQQTPGQGLQFLFEYFSETQRNKGNFPGRFSGRQFSNSRSEMNVSTLELGDSALYLCASSRGAKTPLHFGNGTRLTVT.

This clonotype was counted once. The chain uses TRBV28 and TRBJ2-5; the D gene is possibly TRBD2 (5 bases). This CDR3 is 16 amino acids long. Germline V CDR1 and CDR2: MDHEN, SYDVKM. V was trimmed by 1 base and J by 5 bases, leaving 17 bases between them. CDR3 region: CASSLFYSSRGETQYF. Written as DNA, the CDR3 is TGTGCCAGCAGTTTATTTTACTCAAGCCGAGGGGAGACCCAGTACTTC.

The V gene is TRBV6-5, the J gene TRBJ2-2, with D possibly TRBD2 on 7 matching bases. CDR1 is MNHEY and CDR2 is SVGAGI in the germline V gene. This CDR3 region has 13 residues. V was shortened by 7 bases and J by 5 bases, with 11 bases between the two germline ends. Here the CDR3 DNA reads TGTGCCAGCATGCGGGGGCTGACCGGGGAGCTGTTTTTT. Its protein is CASMRGLTGELFF.

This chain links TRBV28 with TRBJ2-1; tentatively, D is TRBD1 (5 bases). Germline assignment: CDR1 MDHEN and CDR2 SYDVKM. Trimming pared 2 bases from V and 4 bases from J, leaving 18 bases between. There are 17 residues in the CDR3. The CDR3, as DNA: TGTGCCAGCAGTTTAACCCCCGGCAGGGCTGGTTACAATGAGCAGTTCTTC. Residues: CASSLTPGRAGYNEQFF.

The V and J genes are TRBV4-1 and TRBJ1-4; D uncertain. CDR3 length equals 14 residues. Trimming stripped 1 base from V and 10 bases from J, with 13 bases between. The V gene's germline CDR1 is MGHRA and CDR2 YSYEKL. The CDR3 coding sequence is TGCGCCAGCAGCCAAGGGTTGGCGAGGAGAAAACTGTTTTTT. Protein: CASSQGLARRKLFF.

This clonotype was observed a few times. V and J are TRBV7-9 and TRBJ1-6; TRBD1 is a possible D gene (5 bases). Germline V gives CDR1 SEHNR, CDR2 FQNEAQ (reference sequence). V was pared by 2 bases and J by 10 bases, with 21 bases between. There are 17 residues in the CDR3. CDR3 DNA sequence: TGTGCCAGCAGCTTAAGCCCTGGGGGGATAGGAGGCTCACCCCTCCACTTT. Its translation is CASSLSPGGIGGSPLHF.

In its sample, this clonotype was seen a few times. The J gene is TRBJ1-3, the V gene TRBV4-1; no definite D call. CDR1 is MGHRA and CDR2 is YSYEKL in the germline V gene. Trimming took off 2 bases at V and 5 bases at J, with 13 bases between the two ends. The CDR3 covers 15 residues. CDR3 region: CASSQPVGRRNTIYF. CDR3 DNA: TGCGCCAGCAGCCAACCCGTTGGCCGAAGAAACACCATATATTTT.

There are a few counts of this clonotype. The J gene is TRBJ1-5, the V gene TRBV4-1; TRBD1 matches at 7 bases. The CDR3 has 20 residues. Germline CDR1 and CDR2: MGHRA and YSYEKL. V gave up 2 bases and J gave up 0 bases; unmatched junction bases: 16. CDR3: CASSQWILTGPRYSNQPQHF. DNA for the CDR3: TGCGCCAGCAGCCAATGGATTCTGACAGGGCCACGTTATAGCAATCAGCCCCAGCATTTT.